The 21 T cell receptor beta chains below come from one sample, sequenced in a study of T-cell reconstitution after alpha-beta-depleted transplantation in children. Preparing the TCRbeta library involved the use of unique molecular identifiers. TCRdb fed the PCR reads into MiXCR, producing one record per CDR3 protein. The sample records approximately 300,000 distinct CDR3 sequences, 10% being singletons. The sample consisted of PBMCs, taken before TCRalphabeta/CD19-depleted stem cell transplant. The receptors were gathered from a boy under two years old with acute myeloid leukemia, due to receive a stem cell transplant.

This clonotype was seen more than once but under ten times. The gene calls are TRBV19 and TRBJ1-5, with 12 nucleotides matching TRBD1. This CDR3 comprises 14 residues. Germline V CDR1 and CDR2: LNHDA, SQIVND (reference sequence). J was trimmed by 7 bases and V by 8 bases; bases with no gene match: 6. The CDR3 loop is CASAGTGGRQPQHF. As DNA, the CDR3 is TGTGCCAGTGCCGGGACAGGGGGCCGGCAGCCCCAGCATTTT. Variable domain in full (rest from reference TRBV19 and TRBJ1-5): DGGITQSPKYLFRKEGQNVTLSCEQNLNHDAMYWYRQDPGQGLRLIYYSQIVNDFQKGDIAEGYSVSREKKESFPLTVTSAQKNPTAFYLCASAGTGGRQPQHFGDGTRLSIL.

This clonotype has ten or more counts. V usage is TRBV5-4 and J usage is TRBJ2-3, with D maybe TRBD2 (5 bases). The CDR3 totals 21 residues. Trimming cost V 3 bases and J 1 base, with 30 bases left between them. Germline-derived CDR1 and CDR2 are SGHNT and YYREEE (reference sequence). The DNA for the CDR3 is TGTGCCAGCAGCTACCTAATCGACTTCGACGAGCGGAGGCGGGGCACAGATACGCAGTATTTT. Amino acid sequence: CASSYLIDFDERRRGTDTQYF.

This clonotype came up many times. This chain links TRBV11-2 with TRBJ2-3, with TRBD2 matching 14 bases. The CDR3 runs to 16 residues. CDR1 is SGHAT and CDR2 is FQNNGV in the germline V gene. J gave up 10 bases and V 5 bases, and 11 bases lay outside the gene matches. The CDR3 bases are TGTGCCAGCAGCCACTGGACTAGCGGGGGGCCCCCGTCGCAGTATTTT. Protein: CASSHWTSGGPPSQYF. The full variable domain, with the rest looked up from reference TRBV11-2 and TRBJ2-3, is EAGVAQSPRYKIIEKRQSVAFWCNPISGHATLYWYQQILGQGPKLLIQFQNNGVVDDSQLPKDRFSAERLKGVDSTLKIQPAKLEDSAVYLCASSHWTSGGPPSQYFGPGTRLTVL.

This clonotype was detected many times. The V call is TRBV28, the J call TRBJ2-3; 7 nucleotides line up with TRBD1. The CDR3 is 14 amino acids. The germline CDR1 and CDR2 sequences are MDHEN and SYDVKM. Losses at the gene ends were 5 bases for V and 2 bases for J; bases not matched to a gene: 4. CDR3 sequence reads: CASSNRGDTDTQYF. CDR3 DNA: TGTGCCAGCAGTAACAGGGGAGACACAGATACGCAGTATTTT.

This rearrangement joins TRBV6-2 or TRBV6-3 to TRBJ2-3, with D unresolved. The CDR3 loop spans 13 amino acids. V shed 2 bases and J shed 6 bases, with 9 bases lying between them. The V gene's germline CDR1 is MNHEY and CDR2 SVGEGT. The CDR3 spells CASSYPTPDTQYF. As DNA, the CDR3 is TGTGCCAGCAGTTACCCGACACCGGATACGCAGTATTTT.

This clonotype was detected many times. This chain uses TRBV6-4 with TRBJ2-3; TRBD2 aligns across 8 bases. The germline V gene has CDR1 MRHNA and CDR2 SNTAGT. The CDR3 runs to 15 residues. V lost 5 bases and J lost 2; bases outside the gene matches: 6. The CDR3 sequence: CASSHSGKLTDTQYF. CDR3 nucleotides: TGTGCCAGCAGTCATAGCGGGAAGCTCACAGATACGCAGTATTTT.

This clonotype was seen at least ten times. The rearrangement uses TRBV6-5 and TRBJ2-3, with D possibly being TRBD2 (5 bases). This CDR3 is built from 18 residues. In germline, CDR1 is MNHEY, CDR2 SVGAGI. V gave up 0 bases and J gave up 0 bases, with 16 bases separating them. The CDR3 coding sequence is TGTGCCAGCAGTTACTCGAGGGCTCGGGTTGCTAGCACAGATACGCAGTATTTT. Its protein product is CASSYSRARVASTDTQYF.

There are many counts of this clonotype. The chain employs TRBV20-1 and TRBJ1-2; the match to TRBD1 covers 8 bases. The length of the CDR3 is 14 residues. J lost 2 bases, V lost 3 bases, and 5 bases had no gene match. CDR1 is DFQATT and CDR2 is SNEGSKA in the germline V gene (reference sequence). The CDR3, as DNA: TGCAGTGCTAGGAGACGGACAGGGAACTATGGCTACACCTTC. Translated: CSARRRTGNYGYTF.

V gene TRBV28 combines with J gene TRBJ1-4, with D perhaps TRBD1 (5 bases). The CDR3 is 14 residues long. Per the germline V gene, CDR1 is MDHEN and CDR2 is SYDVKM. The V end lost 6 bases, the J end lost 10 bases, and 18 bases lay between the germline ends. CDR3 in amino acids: CASSQGPSGAKLFF. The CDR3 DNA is TGTGCCAGCAGCCAGGGACCGAGTGGGGCAAAACTGTTTTTT.

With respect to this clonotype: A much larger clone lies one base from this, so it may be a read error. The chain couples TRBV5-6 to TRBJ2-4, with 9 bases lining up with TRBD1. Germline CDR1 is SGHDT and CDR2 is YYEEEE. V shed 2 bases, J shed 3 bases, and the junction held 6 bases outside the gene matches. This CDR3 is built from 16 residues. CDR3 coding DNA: TGTGCCAGCAGCTTCGACAGGGGGATAGTCAAAAACATTCAGTACTTC. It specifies CASSFDRGIVKNIQYF.

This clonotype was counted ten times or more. The CDR3 here is CSVAGRAYNEQFF. As DNA, the CDR3 is TGCAGCGTTGCCGGGAGGGCCTACAATGAGCAGTTCTTC. This rearrangement joins TRBV29-1 to TRBJ2-1; 8 nucleotides line up with TRBD2. Germline CDR1 reads SQVTM; CDR2 reads ANQGSEA. The junction had 1 base not matched to a gene; V was cut back by 4 bases and J by 2 bases. The CDR3 consists of 13 residues.

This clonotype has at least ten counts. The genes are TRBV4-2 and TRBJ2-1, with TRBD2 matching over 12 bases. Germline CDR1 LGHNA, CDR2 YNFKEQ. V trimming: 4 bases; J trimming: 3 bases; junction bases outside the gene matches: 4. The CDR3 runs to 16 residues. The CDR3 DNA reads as TGTGCCAGCAGCCCCGGACTAGCGGGGAACTACAATGAGCAGTTCTTC. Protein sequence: CASSPGLAGNYNEQFF.

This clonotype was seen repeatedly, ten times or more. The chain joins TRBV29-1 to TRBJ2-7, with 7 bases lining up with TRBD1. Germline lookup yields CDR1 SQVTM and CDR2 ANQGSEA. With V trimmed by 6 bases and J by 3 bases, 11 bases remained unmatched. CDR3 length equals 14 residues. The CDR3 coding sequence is TGCAGCGTAAGGACAGGCCAGGGGTTCTACGAGCAGTACTTC. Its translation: CSVRTGQGFYEQYF.

As DNA, the CDR3 is TGTGCCAGCCGCCAAAGACTAGCGGGGTCGGGGGAGCAGTACTTC. It encodes CASRQRLAGSGEQYF. V usage is TRBV7-8 and J usage is TRBJ2-7; the match to TRBD2 covers 11 bases. CDR1 and CDR2 from the germline V gene are SGHVS and FQNEAQ. J lost 7 bases, V lost 8 bases, and 13 bases had no gene match. The CDR3 length is 15 residues.

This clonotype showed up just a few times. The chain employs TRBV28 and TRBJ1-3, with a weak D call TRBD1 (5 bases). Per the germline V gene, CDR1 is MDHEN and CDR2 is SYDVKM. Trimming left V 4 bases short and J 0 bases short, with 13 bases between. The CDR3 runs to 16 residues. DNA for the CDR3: TGTGCCAGCAGTTCACCGGGACCTCCCTCTGGAAACACCATATATTTT. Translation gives CASSSPGPPSGNTIYF.

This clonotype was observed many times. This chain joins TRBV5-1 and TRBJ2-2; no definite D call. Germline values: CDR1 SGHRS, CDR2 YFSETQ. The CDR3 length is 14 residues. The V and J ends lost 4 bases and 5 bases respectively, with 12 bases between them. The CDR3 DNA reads TGCGCCAGCAGCCCAAATCAGAGGACCGGGGAGCTGTTTTTT. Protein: CASSPNQRTGELFF.

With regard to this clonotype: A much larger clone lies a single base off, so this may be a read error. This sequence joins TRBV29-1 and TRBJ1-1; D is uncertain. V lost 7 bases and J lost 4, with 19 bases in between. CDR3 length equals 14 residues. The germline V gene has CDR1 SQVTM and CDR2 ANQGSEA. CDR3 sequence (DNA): TGCAGCGCTAAGGATCCCTTTCCTTTCACTGAAGCTTTCTTT. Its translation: CSAKDPFPFTEAFF.

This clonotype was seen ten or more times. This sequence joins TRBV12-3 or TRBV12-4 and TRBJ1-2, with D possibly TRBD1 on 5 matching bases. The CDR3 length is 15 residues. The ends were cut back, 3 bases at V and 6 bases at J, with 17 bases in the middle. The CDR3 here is CASSFIEYRSHGYTF. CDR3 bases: TGTGCCAGCAGTTTCATCGAGTACAGGTCCCATGGCTACACCTTC.

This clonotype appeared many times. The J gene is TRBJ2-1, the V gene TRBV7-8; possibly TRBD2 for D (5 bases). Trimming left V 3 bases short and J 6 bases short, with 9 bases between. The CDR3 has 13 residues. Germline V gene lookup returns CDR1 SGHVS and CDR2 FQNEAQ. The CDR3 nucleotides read TGTGCCAGCAGCTTGAGTCGGGGCAATGAGCAGTTCTTC. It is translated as CASSLSRGNEQFF.

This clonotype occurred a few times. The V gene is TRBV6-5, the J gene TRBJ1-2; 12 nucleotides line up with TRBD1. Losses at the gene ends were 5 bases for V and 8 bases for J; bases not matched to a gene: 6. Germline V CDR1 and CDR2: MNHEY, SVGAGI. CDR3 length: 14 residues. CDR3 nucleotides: TGTGCCAGCAGTCTACCGGGACAGGGGGCCGGCTACACCTTC. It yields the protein CASSLPGQGAGYTF.

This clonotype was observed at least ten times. CDR3 sequence reads: CASSHDRGDTGELFF. The CDR3 DNA reads as TGTGCCAGCAGCCACGACAGGGGTGACACCGGGGAGCTGTTTTTT. The chain links TRBV7-7 to TRBJ2-2; TRBD1 matches at 8 bases. Germline trimming cut 5 bases from V and 3 bases from J; bases unmatched to any gene: 5. The CDR3 is 15 residues long. Per the germline V gene, CDR1 is SSHAT and CDR2 is FNYEAQ (reference sequence).